A single sample is the source of the 30 T cell receptor beta chains below, sequenced in a study of beta chain features in type 1 diabetes. Overall study findings and caveats: Type 1 diabetes patients had moderately but significantly shorter TCRB CDR3s in all four CD4+ subsets.

Sequencing targeted expressed TCRB transcripts, as all isolated RNA had been reverse transcribed. The repertoire was sequenced with immunoSEQ multiplex PCR; TCRdb's copy has only in-frame clones and lacks some. The data contain hundreds of thousands of clones, over 12% of them singletons. These TCRs are of unknown antigen specificity. The specimen sequenced was naive CD4+ T cells from blood. Receptor source: a man aged 18 to 35 with type 1 diabetes.

The chain links TRBV19 to TRBJ1-5; tentative D call: TRBD1 (5 bases). CDR1 LNHDA and CDR2 SQIVND come from the germline V gene (reference sequence). Trimming pared 3 bases from V and 7 bases from J, leaving 22 bases between. The CDR3 contains 17 residues. The CDR3 region is CASSIVGGTIRPQPQHF. The CDR3 DNA follows: TGTGCCAGTAGTATTGTTGGCGGGACGATCCGACCGCAGCCCCAGCATTTT.

This clone occurred a few times. Other DNA variants within this sample encode the same CDR3. The V and J genes are TRBV7-2 and TRBJ2-1, with D possibly matching TRBD1 (6 bases). Looked up from germline, CDR1 is SGHTA and CDR2 is FQGNSA. This CDR3 spans 15 amino acids. V was trimmed by 2 bases and J by 3 bases, leaving 11 bases between them. The DNA for the CDR3 is TGTGCCAGCAGCTTAACAGGGAGTAGCTACAATGAGCAGTTCTTC. Translating it yields CASSLTGSSYNEQFF.

This chain uses TRBV7-2 with TRBJ2-4; D is uncertain. Germline loops: CDR1 SGHTA, CDR2 FQGNSA. Trimming removed 0 bases from V and 0 bases from J, with 12 bases in between. The CDR3 length is 17 residues. The CDR3 region is CASSLAGSVRAKNIQYF. In DNA, the CDR3 is TGTGCCAGCAGCTTAGCGGGCTCGGTGCGAGCCAAAAACATTCAGTACTTC.

This clone came up a few times. The J gene is TRBJ1-2, the V gene TRBV19; D remains unclear. V dropped 8 bases and J dropped 4 bases, with 17 bases sitting between them. Germline V gene data show CDR1 as LNHDA and CDR2 as SQIVND (reference sequence). The CDR3 covers 14 residues. As DNA, the CDR3 is TGTGCCAGTCACCCGGGCTCCGGAGGCTATGGCTACACCTTC. It translates to CASHPGSGGYGYTF. Full variable domain (outside the CDR3, taken from reference TRBV19 and TRBJ1-2): DGGITQSPKYLFRKEGQNVTLSCEQNLNHDAMYWYRQDPGQGLRLIYYSQIVNDFQKGDIAEGYSVSREKKESFPLTVTSAQKNPTAFYLCASHPGSGGYGYTFGSGTRLTVV.

The sample holds a few counts of this clone. CDR3 coding DNA: TGTGCCACCAGCAGAGCTAGCGGGAGTGGCAATGAGCAGTTCTTC. Amino acid sequence: CATSRASGSGNEQFF. The chain carries TRBV15 and TRBJ2-1; TRBD2 matches at 10 bases. The ends lost 1 base at V and 6 bases at J; junction bases unmatched: 3. The V gene's germline CDR1 is LNHNV and CDR2 YYDKDF (reference sequence). CDR3 size: 15 residues.

The chain couples TRBV19 to TRBJ2-3, with D possibly being TRBD2 (5 bases). V lost 3 bases and J 3 bases, leaving 10 bases between the germline ends. CDR1 LNHDA and CDR2 SQIVND come from the germline V gene (reference sequence). This CDR3 comprises 14 residues. The CDR3, as DNA: TGTGCCAGTAGTATTCGTCCGGGGACAGATACGCAGTATTTT. Its translation is CASSIRPGTDTQYF.

The chain combines TRBV6-6 with TRBJ2-1; D is uncertain. The CDR3 runs to 13 residues. CDR1 is MNHNY and CDR2 is SVGAGI in the germline V gene (reference sequence). Trimming removed 3 bases from V and 7 bases from J, with 10 bases in between. The CDR3 DNA is TGTGCCAGCAGTTATTCCCCCAATAATGAGCAGTTCTTC. This codes for CASSYSPNNEQFF.

This clone showed up just a few times. The chain links TRBV7-9 to TRBJ2-2; no reliable D call. Germline V gene lookup returns CDR1 SEHNR and CDR2 FQNEAQ (reference sequence). CDR3 length: 14 amino acids. Trimming stripped 2 bases from V and 0 bases from J, with 4 bases between. The DNA for the CDR3 is TGTGCCAGCAGCTTAACATCGAACACCGGGGAGCTGTTTTTT. This gives the protein CASSLTSNTGELFF.

A few counts support this clone. The rearrangement joins TRBV5-1 to TRBJ2-1; TRBD2 aligns across 8 bases. After removal of 5 bases from V and 2 bases from J, the junction contained 6 bases not matched to a gene. The CDR3 is made up of 15 amino acids. Germline CDR1 reads SGHRS; CDR2 reads YFSETQ. The CDR3 loop reads CASRWAGGTYNEQFF. The DNA for the CDR3 is TGCGCCAGCAGGTGGGCGGGGGGTACCTACAATGAGCAGTTCTTC.

In this sample, this clone turned up a few times. The chain combines TRBV7-2 with TRBJ2-7, with 7 bases aligning to TRBD2. V lost 1 base and J lost 3; bases outside the gene matches: 6. Germline-derived CDR1 and CDR2 are SGHTA and FQGNSA. The length of the CDR3 is 15 residues. The CDR3 loop reads CASSLGGTTNYEQYF. The CDR3 DNA follows: TGTGCCAGCAGCTTAGGGGGGACTACCAACTACGAGCAGTACTTC.

This clone has a handful of counts. The rearrangement joins TRBV29-1 to TRBJ2-7, with 9 bases that match TRBD1. The CDR3 is 14 residues long. After removal of 5 bases from V and 6 bases from J, the junction contained 11 bases not matched to a gene. The germline V gene encodes CDR1 SQVTM and CDR2 ANQGSEA. CDR3 amino acids: CSVRVDLDRGEQYF. The CDR3, as DNA: TGCAGCGTTCGGGTGGATCTGGACAGGGGCGAGCAGTACTTC.

The J gene is TRBJ2-7, the V gene TRBV7-9; 11 bases align to TRBD1. V trimming: 3 bases; J trimming: 3 bases; junction bases outside the gene matches: 7. The CDR3 runs to 16 residues. The germline V gene encodes CDR1 SEHNR and CDR2 FQNEAQ (reference sequence). CDR3 region: CASSLYEGQGVYEQYF. In DNA form, the CDR3 reads TGTGCCAGCAGCTTGTATGAGGGACAGGGGGTCTACGAGCAGTACTTC.

The CDR3 bases are TGTGCCAGCAGGAAAGACACGCAAGAGACCCAGTACTTC. Its protein is CASRKDTQETQYF. The genes are TRBV2 and TRBJ2-5, with D uncertain. The CDR3 extends over 13 amino acids. Germline CDR1 reads SNHLY; CDR2 reads FYNNEI. V lost 6 bases and J lost 2, with 10 bases in between.

The chain couples TRBV5-4 to TRBJ2-7; 13 bases match TRBD2. The V gene's germline CDR1 is SGHNT and CDR2 YYREEE (reference sequence). The CDR3 extends over 16 amino acids. Trimming cost V 3 bases and J 6 bases; bases outside gene matches: 9. CDR3 sequence reads: CASSSRLAGGPSEQYF. The CDR3 DNA reads TGTGCCAGCAGCTCGCGACTAGCGGGGGGCCCATCCGAGCAGTACTTC.

This clone was observed a few times. The chain recombines TRBV30 with TRBJ1-2, with D perhaps matching TRBD1 (5 bases). In germline, CDR1 is GTSNPN, CDR2 SVGIG (reference sequence). V lost 4 bases, J lost 2 bases, and 14 bases lay in between. This CDR3 has 14 amino acids. This CDR3 is CAWKAGEPNYGYTF. CDR3 in DNA: TGTGCCTGGAAAGCGGGGGAGCCCAACTATGGCTACACCTTC.

In this sample, this clone turned up a few times. The V gene is TRBV28, the J gene TRBJ2-7, with D uncertain. The V and J ends lost 5 bases and 7 bases respectively, with 9 bases between them. This CDR3 has 11 residues. Germline values: CDR1 MDHEN, CDR2 SYDVKM. The CDR3 nucleotides are TGTGCCAGCAGTGCCACCAGGGAGCAGTACTTC. Translated, it gives CASSATREQYF.

This clone was seen only a few times. V is TRBV15 and J is TRBJ2-1; D may be TRBD1 (6 bases). V was cut by 0 bases and J by 0 bases, with 6 bases left in between. The germline CDR1 and CDR2 sequences are LNHNV and YYDKDF (reference sequence). The CDR3 has 15 residues. CDR3 coding DNA: TGTGCCACCAGCAGAGAGGACAGCTCCTACAATGAGCAGTTCTTC. Its protein product is CATSREDSSYNEQFF.

There are a few counts of this clone. This sequence joins TRBV19 and TRBJ1-2, with TRBD1 matching over 7 bases. Trimming cost V 6 bases and J 2 bases; bases outside gene matches: 3. Germline-derived CDR1 and CDR2 are LNHDA and SQIVND (reference sequence). This CDR3 region has 13 residues. The CDR3 is CASRGTENYGYTF. In nucleotides, the CDR3 is TGTGCCAGTAGGGGGACAGAGAACTATGGCTACACCTTC.

This clone was picked up a small number of times. The chain has TRBV15 and TRBJ2-1; 7 bases are shared with TRBD1. CDR3 length: 17 residues. The V gene end was trimmed by 1 base and the J gene end by 2 bases; junction bases not matched to a gene: 8. Looked up from germline, CDR1 is LNHNV and CDR2 is YYDKDF (reference sequence). CDR3 loop: CATSRGRRQGAYNEQFF. CDR3 sequence (DNA): TGTGCCACCAGCAGAGGCCGGCGACAGGGAGCCTACAATGAGCAGTTCTTC.

Only a few counts were recorded for this clone. The V gene is TRBV29-1, the J gene TRBJ2-7, with D hard to call. Germline values: CDR1 SQVTM, CDR2 ANQGSEA. The CDR3 spans 11 residues. The V and J ends lost 0 bases and 7 bases respectively, with 7 bases between them. Here the CDR3 reads CSVEEAQEQYF. CDR3 sequence (DNA): TGCAGCGTTGAAGAAGCGCAGGAGCAGTACTTC.

This clone was seen a few times. V is TRBV5-1 and J is TRBJ1-2; 9 nucleotides align to TRBD1. Trimming cost V 5 bases and J 6 bases; bases outside gene matches: 5. The CDR3 covers 13 residues. Germline V gene sequence: CDR1 SGHRS, CDR2 YFSETQ. The CDR3 coding sequence is TGCGCCAGCAGGACCGGGACAGGGAATGGCTACACCTTC. This translates into CASRTGTGNGYTF.

The chain carries TRBV6-1 and TRBJ1-1; a weak D match, TRBD1 (5 bases). CDR1 and CDR2 from the germline V gene are MNHNS and SASEGT. The CDR3 runs 15 residues. V was trimmed by 4 bases and J by 1 base, leaving 13 bases between them. For the CDR3, the DNA is TGTGCCAGCAGTGTGAGTCAGGGATGGAACACTGAAGCTTTCTTT. Residues: CASSVSQGWNTEAFF.

This clone was observed a handful of times. The chain employs TRBV27 and TRBJ2-1; 7 bases fit TRBD2. The CDR3 runs to 17 residues. After removal of 4 bases from V and 6 bases from J, the junction contained 15 bases not matched to a gene. Germline V gene sequence: CDR1 MNHEY, CDR2 SMNVEV (reference sequence). The CDR3 loop is CASSYFARREKSNEQFF. CDR3 DNA sequence: TGTGCCAGCAGTTACTTTGCACGGCGGGAGAAATCCAATGAGCAGTTCTTC.

In its sample, this clone was seen a few times. The chain uses TRBV28 and TRBJ2-3; 10 bases line up with TRBD1. V lost 7 bases, J lost 4 bases, and 8 bases stayed unmatched. The CDR3 length is 15 residues. The germline gives CDR1 MDHEN, CDR2 SYDVKM. The CDR3 coding sequence is TGTGCCAGCATATTAGACAGGGGGCGGCCAGATACGCAGTATTTT. Translation: CASILDRGRPDTQYF.

The chain joins TRBV5-1 to TRBJ2-5, with TRBD2 matching 9 bases. After removal of 0 bases from V and 1 base from J, the junction contained 4 bases not matched to a gene. The CDR3 extends over 16 amino acids. From germline, CDR1 is SGHRS and CDR2 YFSETQ. The CDR3 is CASSLAPTSGQETQYF. The CDR3 nucleotides read TGCGCCAGCAGCTTGGCCCCGACTAGCGGCCAAGAGACCCAGTACTTC.

V usage is TRBV15 and J usage is TRBJ1-2, with 8 bases aligning to TRBD1. Trimming took 1 base from V and 6 from J; bases not matched to a gene: 13. This CDR3 spans 17 amino acids. Germline V gene data show CDR1 as LNHNV and CDR2 as YYDKDF (reference sequence). CDR3 in DNA: TGTGCCACCAGCAGAGGGCAGGGGGCGATGGAGTGGAATGGCTACACCTTC. As protein: CATSRGQGAMEWNGYTF.

This clone was seen only a few times. The chain couples TRBV30 to TRBJ2-7; 7 nucleotides match TRBD1. The trim removed 2 bases at V and 6 bases at J, leaving 10 bases unmatched. Germline V lookup: CDR1 GTSNPN, CDR2 SVGIG (reference sequence). This CDR3 is built from 14 residues. The DNA for the CDR3 is TGTGCCTGGAGTCCCGGGACAGTTAACACCGAGCAGTACTTC. Protein product: CAWSPGTVNTEQYF.

This clone was seen only a few times. The V gene is TRBV5-4, the J gene TRBJ1-2; D perhaps matches TRBD1 (5 bases). The CDR3 is 13 amino acids. V was clipped by 4 bases and J by 4 bases, with 11 bases between them. CDR1 is SGHNT, CDR2 YYREEE, per germline (reference sequence). This CDR3 is CASSPGLSYGYTF. CDR3 DNA: TGTGCCAGCAGCCCGGGACTTAGCTATGGCTACACCTTC.

The chain recombines TRBV19 with TRBJ2-7, with 8 bases that match TRBD1. The germline CDR1 and CDR2 sequences are LNHDA and SQIVND (reference sequence). V dropped 10 bases and J dropped 2; count of bases not matched to a gene: 13. The CDR3 length is 15 residues. CDR3 bases: TGTGCCACCGCACTCCGGGACAGGCCCACCTACGAGCAGTACTTC. It yields the protein CATALRDRPTYEQYF. The full variable domain, in which reference TRBV19 and TRBJ2-7 provide the parts outside the CDR3, is DGGITQSPKYLFRKEGQNVTLSCEQNLNHDAMYWYRQDPGQGLRLIYYSQIVNDFQKGDIAEGYSVSREKKESFPLTVTSAQKNPTAFYLCATALRDRPTYEQYFGPGTRLTVT.

The gene calls are TRBV11-2 and TRBJ1-2; 7 bases match TRBD1. Germline values: CDR1 SGHAT, CDR2 FQNNGV. V was clipped by 5 bases and J by 7 bases; unmatched bases: 16. CDR3 size: 16 residues. The CDR3 sequence is CASSQNPVAGGFGYTF. The CDR3 DNA sequence: TGTGCCAGCAGCCAAAACCCGGTGGCAGGGGGTTTTGGCTACACCTTC. The full variable domain, rest sourced from reference TRBV11-2 and TRBJ1-2, is EAGVAQSPRYKIIEKRQSVAFWCNPISGHATLYWYQQILGQGPKLLIQFQNNGVVDDSQLPKDRFSAERLKGVDSTLKIQPAKLEDSAVYLCASSQNPVAGGFGYTFGSGTRLTVV.